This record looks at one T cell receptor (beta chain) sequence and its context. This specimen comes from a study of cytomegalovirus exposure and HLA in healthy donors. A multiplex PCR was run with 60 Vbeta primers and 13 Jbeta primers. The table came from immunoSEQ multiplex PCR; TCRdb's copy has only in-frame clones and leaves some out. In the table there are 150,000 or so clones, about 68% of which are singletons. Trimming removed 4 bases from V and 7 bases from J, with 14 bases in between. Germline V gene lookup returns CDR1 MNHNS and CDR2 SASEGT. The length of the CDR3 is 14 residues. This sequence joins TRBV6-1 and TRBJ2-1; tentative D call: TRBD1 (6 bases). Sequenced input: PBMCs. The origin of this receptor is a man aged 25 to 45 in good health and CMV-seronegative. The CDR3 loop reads CASSGTGNFNEQFF. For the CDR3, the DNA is TGTGCCAGCAGTGGCACAGGGAACTTTAATGAGCAGTTCTTC.